This entry lists 9 T cell receptor beta chains sequenced from one sample in a study of neurological immune-mediated disorders (dated by TCRdb to between 2018 and 2021). Library construction relied on 5' RACE. Sequencer: Illumina HiSeq 2500. In TCRdb, the public reads were trimmed at Q25 with fastp and aligned with MiXCR, with productive beta chains retained. Entries are consolidated by CDR3 protein sequence, retaining the most common genes and DNA. The sample table lists tens of thousands of distinct CDR3 sequences, approximately 10% of them with a count of one. The ten largest account for 1.8% of the sample. The sequenced material came from PBMCs. These TCRs come from a man aged 35-49 years in good health.

This clonotype was seen repeatedly, ten times or more. The gene calls are TRBV25-1 and TRBJ2-7; D is possibly TRBD1 (6 bases). Germline assignment: CDR1 MGHDK and CDR2 SYGVNS. This CDR3 is built from 10 residues. The ends were cut back, 8 bases at V and 4 bases at J, with 6 bases in the middle. Here the CDR3 reads CASQGYEQYF. The DNA for the CDR3 is TGTGCCAGCCAGGGGTACGAGCAGTACTTC.

This clonotype was detected ten times or more. The rearrangement joins TRBV7-3 to TRBJ2-3; tentative D call: TRBD2 (7 bases). CDR1 and CDR2 (germline): SGHTA, FQGTGA. The ends were cut back, 0 bases at V and 6 bases at J, with 13 bases in the middle. This CDR3 comprises 15 residues. The CDR3 region is CASSLTGGGWDTQYF. As DNA, the CDR3 is TGTGCCAGCAGCTTAACCGGCGGGGGCTGGGATACGCAGTATTTT.

Remarks on this clonotype: A single base separates this from a much larger clone, so it may be a read error. This chain connects TRBV5-6 to TRBJ2-7; 8 bases are a match to TRBD2. Germline-derived CDR1 and CDR2 are SGHDT and YYEEEE. The CDR3 consists of 15 residues. The CDR3 loop reads CAISPGGDRPLEQYF. In DNA form, the CDR3 reads TGTGCCATCAGCCCCGGGGGGGACCGGCCCCTCGAGCAGTACTTC.

This clonotype was seen repeatedly, ten times or more. The chain couples TRBV9 to TRBJ2-1; 8 bases align to TRBD2. The CDR3 extends over 13 amino acids. V shed 7 bases, J shed 7 bases, and the junction held 7 bases outside the gene matches. Looked up from germline, CDR1 is SGDLS and CDR2 is YYNGEE. The CDR3 DNA is TGTGCCAGCTCACGACTAGCGAATAATGAGCAGTTCTTC. Protein sequence: CASSRLANNEQFF.

This clonotype was seen once. The chain uses TRBV6-5 and TRBJ2-7; D is undetermined. The germline V gene encodes CDR1 MNHEY and CDR2 SVGAGI. Trimming took off 0 bases at V and 6 bases at J, with 9 bases between the two ends. The CDR3 has 13 residues. This chain's CDR3 is CASSYSGGIEQYF. As DNA, the CDR3 is TGTGCCAGCAGTTACTCGGGCGGCATCGAGCAGTACTTC.

At least ten counts were recorded for this clonotype. CDR3 in DNA: TGTGCCAGCAGCCCACGGACCCTATACAATGAGCAGTTCTTC. It encodes CASSPRTLYNEQFF. V usage is TRBV9 and J usage is TRBJ2-1; unclear D gene. Trimming cost V 4 bases and J 4 bases, with 12 bases left between them. CDR3 size: 14 residues. Germline V gives CDR1 SGDLS, CDR2 YYNGEE.

This clonotype has at least ten counts. V is TRBV9 and J is TRBJ2-5, with D uncertain. V shed 4 bases and J shed 7 bases, with 20 bases lying between them. The CDR3 is 15 amino acids. Germline lookup yields CDR1 SGDLS and CDR2 YYNGEE. The CDR3 DNA reads as TGTGCCAGCAGCAACCCCCTAACCCTGAAAGGGACCCAGTACTTC. As protein: CASSNPLTLKGTQYF.

This clonotype was recorded many times. This chain uses TRBV29-1 with TRBJ2-1, with 7 positions matching TRBD2. This CDR3 is 15 amino acids long. V lost 2 bases to trimming and J lost 3 bases; unmatched junction nucleotides: 7. Germline CDR1 SQVTM, CDR2 ANQGSEA. DNA for the CDR3: TGCAGCGTTGAACCCTGGACTAGTTACTACAATGAGCAGTTCTTC. Its translation: CSVEPWTSYYNEQFF.

V and J are TRBV9 and TRBJ2-7; 7 bases line up with TRBD2. V was clipped by 7 bases and J by 4 bases; unmatched bases: 11. The CDR3 sequence is 14 residues long. Germline assignment: CDR1 SGDLS and CDR2 YYNGEE. CDR3 loop: CASSSGGLPYEQYF. CDR3 sequence (DNA): TGTGCCAGCTCCTCTGGGGGACTACCTTACGAGCAGTACTTC.